A selection of T cell receptor beta chains follows, all from one sample in a study of PD-1 blockade in classical Hodgkin lymphoma. Measured with immunoSEQ multiplex PCR; TCRdb has only the in-frame clones, and not every one. The table has 110,000 or so clones, roughly nine tenths seen once; the top ten hold just under 20%. Sequenced material: peripheral blood mononuclear cells (PBMCs), taken before the second cycle of nivolumab. The origin of the receptors is a human donor with classical Hodgkin lymphoma. Both conserved end residues are part of each CDR3.

CDR3 length | J gene | V gene | CDR3 protein
15 | TRBJ2-3 | TRBV9 | CASSPGTTNTDTQYF
15 | TRBJ2-5 | TRBV5-1 | CASSLGLGLAETQYF
13 | TRBJ1-5 | TRBV28 | CASSPLQAQPQHF
15 | TRBJ1-2 | TRBV27 | CASSTRTGSGYGYTF
8 | TRBJ1-5 | TRBV29-1 | CGTEPQHF
12 | TRBJ1-1 | TRBV11-1 | CASSSWTVEAFF
17 | TRBJ1-3 | TRBV14 | CASSQEIPTGAGNTIYF
15 | TRBJ2-3 | TRBV5-6 | CASSLRGLDTDTQYF
15 | TRBJ1-2 | TRBV2 | CASSEFSGQNYGYTF
13 | TRBJ2-7 | TRBV5-1 | CASSFARAYEQYF
11 | TRBJ2-1 | TRBV29-1 | CSVSRQLGQFF
14 | TRBJ1-5 | TRBV18 | CASSPDRGIQPQHF
15 | TRBJ2-1 | TRBV11-3 | CASSFGLAPYNEQFF
11 | TRBJ1-2 | TRBV6-5 | CASSSLPGYTF
16 | TRBJ2-1 | TRBV10-3 | CAIRDPSGSKDNEQFF
14 | TRBJ1-2 | TRBV30 | CAWSRQLLGYGYTF
13 | TRBJ1-2 | TRBV28 | CASSFSPNYGYTF
15 | TRBJ1-5 | TRBV18 | CASSSRQGPVQPQHF